One sample yielded the 24 T cell receptor beta chains listed below, sequenced in a study of vaccination effects on CD4 cells after COVID-19. The table came from immunoSEQ multiplex PCR; TCRdb's copy has only in-frame clones and leaves some out. The sample has under 55,000 clones, less than 85% seen once; the top ten hold 5.5% to 8%. Subsequent to a culture period of 10 to 11 days, CD4+ T cells were isolated. The cohort was immunized with two doses of either the BNT162b2 or mRNA-1273 vaccine. No antigen has been identified for these receptors. Sample: CD4+ T cells from PBMCs cultured without peptide, taken after COVID-19 vaccination. These receptors originate from a human donor who received a COVID-19 vaccine.

This clone has only one observation. The chain joins TRBV29-1 to TRBJ1-2; TRBD1 aligns across 8 bases. The CDR3 is 14 residues long. The ends lost 7 bases at V and 3 bases at J; junction bases unmatched: 10. CDR1 SQVTM and CDR2 ANQGSEA come from the germline V gene. CDR3 in amino acids: CSARSQGADYGYTF. The CDR3 coding sequence is TGCAGCGCTCGATCCCAGGGGGCGGACTATGGCTACACCTTC.

The chain uses TRBV5-4 and TRBJ1-2; 12 nucleotides align to TRBD1. This CDR3 is built from 17 residues. Germline V CDR1 and CDR2: SGHNT, YYREEE (reference sequence). V shed 5 bases, J shed 4 bases, and the junction held 12 bases outside the gene matches. In DNA, the CDR3 is TGTGCCAGCAGTACCGGGACAGGGGGCGCGGGTACCTATGGCTACACCTTC. The encoded protein is CASSTGTGGAGTYGYTF.

This rearrangement joins TRBV6-2 or TRBV6-3 to TRBJ1-5; D remains ambiguous. V was pared by 4 bases and J by 1 base, with 11 bases between. The CDR3 is 15 residues long. Germline CDR1 and CDR2: MNHEY and SVGEGT. The CDR3 spells CASSSNVLSNQPQHF. The DNA for the CDR3 is TGTGCCAGCAGTTCGAACGTGTTGAGCAATCAGCCCCAGCATTTT.

The V call is TRBV27, the J call TRBJ2-5; tentatively, D is TRBD1 (6 bases). Trimming removed 5 bases from V and 5 bases from J, with 18 bases in between. This CDR3 has 15 amino acids. The germline V gene encodes CDR1 MNHEY and CDR2 SMNVEV (reference sequence). The CDR3 nucleotides are TGTGCCAGCAGTGGACAGCGACGGTTCTGGGAGACCCAGTACTTC. It yields the protein CASSGQRRFWETQYF.

This clone turned up a few times. The rearrangement links TRBV9 to TRBJ2-1; 10 bases match TRBD2. With 5 bases clipped from V and 7 bases from J, the junction kept 6 bases outside the gene matches. This CDR3 is 14 amino acids long. CDR1 is SGDLS and CDR2 is YYNGEE in the germline V gene. The CDR3 region has the DNA TGTGCCAGCAGAGGACTAGCGGACTTTAATGAGCAGTTCTTC. This translates into CASRGLADFNEQFF.

The chain links TRBV27 to TRBJ1-4; D ambiguous. The V and J ends lost 0 bases and 11 bases respectively, with 16 bases between them. Germline V gene sequence: CDR1 MNHEY, CDR2 SMNVEV (reference sequence). The CDR3 totals 15 residues. For the CDR3, the DNA is TGTGCCAGCAGTTTATCTGGCATGAGGCTGAGGAAACTGTTTTTT. This translates into CASSLSGMRLRKLFF.

The chain employs TRBV7-2 and TRBJ2-7; tentatively, D is TRBD1 (5 bases). V lost 2 bases to trimming and J lost 3 bases, with 17 bases between them. The length of the CDR3 is 16 residues. CDR1 SGHTA and CDR2 FQGNSA come from the germline V gene. The DNA for the CDR3 is TGTGCCAGCAGCTTAAGGGGCATGGGGCTCAACTACGAGCAGTACTTC. It encodes CASSLRGMGLNYEQYF.

This clone has only a few counts. DNA for the CDR3: TGTGCCAGCAGCTTATTGAGGTCAGGGGCCTCGAATTACGAGCAGTACTTC. This translates into CASSLLRSGASNYEQYF. The genes are TRBV7-8 and TRBJ2-7, with a possible D match to TRBD1 (6 bases). The length of the CDR3 is 17 residues. Germline loops: CDR1 SGHVS, CDR2 FQNEAQ. Trimming removed 2 bases from V and 4 bases from J, with 21 bases in between.

A note on this clone: The same CDR3 can be traced to other DNA sequences in this sample. The CDR3 spells CASSRGRPTGELFF. The CDR3 DNA reads TGTGCCAGCAGCCGAGGGCGGCCTACCGGGGAGCTGTTTTTT. The chain uses TRBV13 and TRBJ2-2, with D maybe TRBD2 (5 bases). This CDR3 has 14 residues. Germline V lookup: CDR1 PRHDT, CDR2 FYEKMQ (reference sequence). The V end was cut by 5 bases, the J end by 5 bases, with 12 bases between.

This clone occurred a few times. The chain is built from TRBV10-3 and TRBJ1-1; D may be TRBD1 (5 bases). Deletions cut 10 bases from V and 0 bases from J, with 15 bases between. Looked up from germline, CDR1 is ENHRY and CDR2 is SYGVKD. The CDR3 totals 14 residues. The CDR3 DNA is TGTGCCACGGAGGACGAGGGGATGAACACTGAAGCTTTCTTT. Encoded protein: CATEDEGMNTEAFF.

The chain combines TRBV24-1 with TRBJ2-1; D unresolved. CDR1 KGHDR and CDR2 SFDVKD come from the germline V gene. V lost 4 bases and J 6 bases, leaving 6 bases between the germline ends. There are 12 residues in the CDR3. The CDR3: CATSEGINEQFF. The DNA of the CDR3 is TGTGCCACCAGTGAAGGGATCAATGAGCAGTTCTTC.

J is TRBJ1-1 and V is TRBV7-9, with D tentatively TRBD1 (6 bases). Trimming left V 6 bases short and J 2 bases short, with 19 bases between. Germline lookup yields CDR1 SEHNR and CDR2 FQNEAQ (reference sequence). The CDR3 is 16 residues long. The CDR3 reads CASSSNGQGRNTEAFF. In DNA form, the CDR3 reads TGTGCCAGCAGTTCGAACGGCCAGGGGCGAAACACTGAAGCTTTCTTT.

This clone appeared a few times. The CDR3 region is CASSEEAGGDQPQHF. In nucleotides, the CDR3 is TGTGCCAGCAGTGAGGAAGCTGGGGGGGATCAGCCCCAGCATTTT. The chain has TRBV2 and TRBJ1-5, with D maybe TRBD1 (5 bases). Trimming pared 3 bases from V and 5 bases from J, leaving 14 bases between. Germline V gene sequence: CDR1 SNHLY, CDR2 FYNNEI. CDR3 length equals 15 residues.

The chain uses TRBV6-5 and TRBJ2-2; TRBD1 agrees at 7 bases. This CDR3 contains 14 residues. The ends lost 6 bases at V and 5 bases at J; junction bases unmatched: 6. The germline gives CDR1 MNHEY, CDR2 SVGAGI. DNA for the CDR3: TGTGCCAGCAGGAAAGGGGGCTTGACCGGGGAGCTGTTTTTT. Residues: CASRKGGLTGELFF.

The rearrangement joins TRBV11-2 to TRBJ2-7, with 9 bases fitting TRBD1. The V segment lost 1 base and the J segment 2 bases; nucleotides outside the gene matches: 3. This CDR3 spans 15 amino acids. The germline V gene encodes CDR1 SGHAT and CDR2 FQNNGV. CDR3 sequence: CASSLGQGETYEQYF. CDR3 DNA: TGTGCCAGCAGCTTAGGACAGGGGGAGACCTACGAGCAGTACTTC.

The chain recombines TRBV7-9 with TRBJ2-3; either TRBD1 or TRBD2 may supply D (5 bases each). This CDR3 has 17 residues. V was pared by 4 bases and J by 0 bases, with 17 bases between. The germline gives CDR1 SEHNR, CDR2 FQNEAQ (reference sequence). The CDR3 region is CASSSPWSGQSTDTQYF. The CDR3 DNA sequence: TGTGCCAGCAGCTCACCCTGGAGCGGACAAAGCACAGATACGCAGTATTTT. The variable domain in full, with the rest retrieved from reference TRBV7-9 and TRBJ2-3, is DTGVSQNPRHKITKRGQNVTFRCDPISEHNRLYWYRQTLGQGPEFLTYFQNEAQLEKSRLLSDRFSAERPKGSFSTLEIQRTEQGDSAMYLCASSSPWSGQSTDTQYFGPGTRLTVL.

V gene TRBV9 combines with J gene TRBJ1-3; D not certain. CDR3 length equals 12 residues. V lost 0 bases to trimming and J lost 10 bases, with 8 bases between them. Germline V gene sequence: CDR1 SGDLS, CDR2 YYNGEE. Here the CDR3 DNA reads TGTGCCAGCAGCGTAGATGCGGGAACCATATATTTT. Translating it yields CASSVDAGTIYF.

V usage is TRBV15 and J usage is TRBJ2-7; TRBD1 matches at 7 bases. This CDR3 region has 15 residues. V trimming: 2 bases; J trimming: 3 bases; junction bases outside the gene matches: 7. Germline CDR1 is LNHNV and CDR2 is YYDKDF (reference sequence). CDR3 DNA: TGTGCCACCAGCAGACGACAGGGTGGAGTCTACGAGCAGTACTTC. Its protein product is CATSRRQGGVYEQYF.

V is TRBV5-5 and J is TRBJ1-4; no clear D. The CDR3 sequence is 13 residues long. V was clipped by 3 bases and J by 7 bases, with 10 bases between them. Per the germline V gene, CDR1 is SGHKS and CDR2 is YYEKEE (reference sequence). DNA for the CDR3: TGTGCCAGCAGCTGGGCGGCGGGTGAAAAACTGTTTTTT. Translated: CASSWAAGEKLFF.

The genes are TRBV20-1 and TRBJ1-1, with D maybe TRBD1 (6 bases). The CDR3 totals 11 residues. V was shortened by 3 bases and J by 11 bases, with 13 bases between the two germline ends. Per germline, CDR1 DFQATT and CDR2 SNEGSKA (reference sequence). Here the CDR3 reads CSASGQSGAFF. The CDR3 bases are TGCAGTGCTAGCGGACAGTCTGGGGCTTTCTTT.

A few counts support this clone. The rearrangement links TRBV9 to TRBJ1-2; D might be TRBD1 (5 bases). CDR1 and CDR2 (germline): SGDLS, YYNGEE. Trimming removed 0 bases at V and 6 bases at J, with 15 bases between. The CDR3 sequence is 15 residues long. This chain's CDR3 is CASSVGGGGMDGYTF. In DNA, the CDR3 is TGTGCCAGCAGCGTAGGGGGCGGCGGGATGGATGGCTACACCTTC.

Only a few counts were recorded for this clone. The gene calls are TRBV12-3 or TRBV12-4 and TRBJ1-1, with D perhaps TRBD1 (5 bases). The V gene lost 10 bases and the J gene lost 1 base, with 13 bases spanning the gap. The length of the CDR3 is 13 residues. In nucleotides, the CDR3 is TGTGCCACCGCGGGGGAGTGGAACACTGAAGCTTTCTTT. Amino acids: CATAGEWNTEAFF.

V and J are TRBV19 and TRBJ1-1; tentative D call: TRBD1 (6 bases). Germline assignment: CDR1 LNHDA and CDR2 SQIVND (reference sequence). This CDR3 is built from 14 residues. V was clipped by 3 bases and J by 8 bases, with 16 bases between them. The CDR3 DNA reads TGTGCCAGTAGTATTTACGGGAGGGGGGGAGAAGCTTTCTTT. It translates to CASSIYGRGGEAFF. Filled out from reference TRBV19 and TRBJ1-1, the complete variable domain reads DGGITQSPKYLFRKEGQNVTLSCEQNLNHDAMYWYRQDPGQGLRLIYYSQIVNDFQKGDIAEGYSVSREKKESFPLTVTSAQKNPTAFYLCASSIYGRGGEAFFGQGTRLTVV.

The rearrangement uses TRBV10-3 and TRBJ1-1, with 7 bases identical to TRBD1. The CDR3 is 12 residues long. From germline, CDR1 is ENHRY and CDR2 SYGVKD. Losses at the gene ends were 3 bases for V and 5 bases for J; bases not matched to a gene: 0. CDR3 DNA sequence: TGTGCCATCAGTGACAGGGGGACTGAAGCTTTCTTT. Its translation is CAISDRGTEAFF.